This record concerns one TCR beta chain sequence. These data come from a study of blood T cell repertoires in COVID-19. Looked up from germline, CDR1 is LGHDT and CDR2 is YNNKEL (reference sequence). V was trimmed by 1 base and J by 4 bases, leaving 5 bases between them. CDR3 length: 13 residues. Some clones are missing from TCRdb's copy, which holds only in-frame ones; the method was immunoSEQ multiplex PCR. This table has 150,000 to 200,000 clones, more than 75% appearing once. The sequenced material came from peripheral blood. The TCR sequence derives from a man aged 35-49 years with active or convalescent COVID-19. The genes are TRBV3-1 (or the pseudogene TRBV3-2) and TRBJ1-5; D gene unclear. The CDR3 nucleotides are TGTGCCAGCAGCCAAGCCGGGAATCAGCCCCAGCATTTT. It specifies CASSQAGNQPQHF.